This T cell receptor (beta chain) originates from a study of cytomegalovirus exposure and HLA in healthy donors. Trimming took off 6 bases at V and 3 bases at J, with 19 bases between the two ends. The CDR3 consists of 16 residues. The germline gives CDR1 KGHSH, CDR2 LQKENI. PCR was performed using 60 Vbeta and 13 Jbeta primers. The protocol was immunoSEQ multiplex PCR, while the TCRdb copy is restricted to in-frame clones and leaves out a portion. The sample shows about 140,000 clones, roughly 74% of them seen only once. Sequenced input: PBMCs. This chain uses TRBV18 with TRBJ2-3; a possible D gene is TRBD2 (6 bases). This receptor was identified in a woman in her late teens or twenties in good health and CMV-seropositive. CDR3: CASSLLPGLPTDTQYF. As DNA, the CDR3 is TGTGCCAGCTCTCTATTGCCGGGACTCCCGACAGATACGCAGTATTTT.